A selection of T cell receptor beta chains follows, all from one sample in a study of T cell responses to AZD1222 COVID-19 vaccine. Using immunoSEQ multiplex PCR, the repertoire was profiled, and TCRdb retains in-frame clones only, with some absent. The sample yields about 130,000 clones, more than 85% seen once. This specimen consisted of peripheral blood, obtained on day 0 of AZD1222 vaccination. These receptors were collected from an adult in good health. Both conserved end residues are part of each CDR3. Each record gives: J gene, clone size, V gene, D gene, CDR3 DNA, CDR3 protein. The D gene is left open where the match is weak. A row's size may be missing; if present it is once, few, many or a size class.

TRBJ2-2	NA	TRBV15	NA	TGTGCCACCAGCAGAGATTTAATAGGGGAGCTGTTTTTT	CATSRDLIGELFF
TRBJ2-1	NA	TRBV30	NA	TGTGCCTGGAGCTGGGGGGGGGCTGGGACCAGCTCCTACAATGAGCAGTTCTTC	CAWSWGGAGTSSYNEQFF
TRBJ1-3	NA	TRBV11-2	NA	TGTGCCAGCAGTTCTTCTTTGGGGAACACCATATATTTT	CASSSSLGNTIYF
TRBJ2-2	NA	TRBV6-5	NA	TGTGCCAGCAGCCGGGACCTCGGGGAGCTGTTTTTT	CASSRDLGELFF
TRBJ1-6	NA	TRBV4-1	NA	TGCGCCAGCAGCCAAGAGGCAGCCTCCTATAATTCACCCCTCCACTTT	CASSQEAASYNSPLHF
TRBJ1-5	NA	TRBV27	NA	TGTGCCAGCAGCTATGCCCGGGACACCGATCAGCCCCAGCATTTT	CASSYARDTDQPQHF
TRBJ2-3	NA	TRBV19	NA	TGTGCCAGTAGTAGACAGCGGGCGGGTGATACGCAGTATTTT	CASSRQRAGDTQYF
TRBJ2-7	NA	TRBV28	NA	TGTGCCAGCAGGGTAGGTGTCTACGAGCAGTACTTC	CASRVGVYEQYF
TRBJ2-3	once	TRBV5-1	NA	TGCGCCAGCAGCCGAGGCGGGCCGACTTTCACAGATACGCAGTATTTT	CASSRGGPTFTDTQYF
TRBJ2-3	NA	TRBV5-1	TRBD1	TGCGCCAGCAGCTTAGGACAGGGGGTAGATACGCAGTATTTT	CASSLGQGVDTQYF
TRBJ2-2	NA	TRBV11-2	NA	TGTGCCAGCAGCTTAGGAGCCGGGGAGCTGTTTTTT	CASSLGAGELFF
TRBJ1-1	NA	TRBV12-3/TRBV12-4	TRBD1	TGTGCCAGCAGCCGTACAGGGGGCAGTGAAGCTTTCTTT	CASSRTGGSEAFF
TRBJ2-1	NA	TRBV27	TRBD2	TGTGCCAGCAGTTCTCCCTGGCGGGAGGGCTCCAATGAGCAGTTCTTC	CASSSPWREGSNEQFF
TRBJ2-1	NA	TRBV28	TRBD2	TGTGCCAGCAGTCGGGGACTAGCGGGTCAGCCTGAGCAGTTCTTC	CASSRGLAGQPEQFF
TRBJ1-2	NA	TRBV14	TRBD1	TGTGCCAGCAGCCAATTCTACCGACCGGGACAGGGAGGAACTAACTATGGCTACACCTTC	CASSQFYRPGQGGTNYGYTF
TRBJ2-1	NA	TRBV27	NA	TGTGCCAGCAGTCAGCCCCCATACAATGAGCAGTTCTTC	CASSQPPYNEQFF
TRBJ1-5	NA	TRBV20-1	TRBD1	TGCAGTGCTAGTAGCCGGGACAGGGGTGACAATCAGCCCCAGCATTTT	CSASSRDRGDNQPQHF
TRBJ1-1	NA	TRBV6-5	TRBD1	TGTGCCAGCAGCTTCAGACAGGGCGGTGAAGCTTTCTTT	CASSFRQGGEAFF
TRBJ2-2	NA	TRBV4-3	TRBD2	TGCGCCAGCAGCCAAGACGCTGGACTAGCGGCCGGGGAGCTGTTTTTT	CASSQDAGLAAGELFF
TRBJ2-7	NA	TRBV7-9	NA	TGTGCCAGCAGCTTAGTGACGAGCTCCTACGAGCAGTACTTC	CASSLVTSSYEQYF
TRBJ2-7	NA	TRBV6-2/TRBV6-3	NA	TGTGCCAGCAGCCGAACACAGGGACACGAGCAGTACTTC	CASSRTQGHEQYF
TRBJ2-1	once	TRBV19	NA	TGTGCCAGTAGTCCAGGCCGAGCCGAATCCTACAATGAGCAGTTCTTC	CASSPGRAESYNEQFF
TRBJ2-1	NA	TRBV16	NA	TGTGCCAGCAGCCAATCGTCGAGAGTGGAGCAGTTCTTC	CASSQSSRVEQFF
TRBJ2-7	NA	TRBV7-2	NA	TGTGCCAGCAGCTTAGGAGGACTGAATACTGTCTACGAGCAGTACTTC	CASSLGGLNTVYEQYF
TRBJ1-6	NA	TRBV2	NA	TGTGCCAGCACCGGCAGTGCAGCTAGAAATTCACCCCTCCACTTT	CASTGSAARNSPLHF
TRBJ1-1	few	TRBV4-2	TRBD1	TGTGCCAGCAGCCAAGATGACGGGGGGACAGGGGGAGCGGAAGCTTTCTTT	CASSQDDGGTGGAEAFF
TRBJ2-2	NA	TRBV5-5	NA	TGTGCCAGCAGCTTGATGGGAGTCGGAAACACCGGGGAGCTGTTTTTT	CASSLMGVGNTGELFF
TRBJ1-4	NA	TRBV3-1/TRBV3-2	NA	TGTGCCAGCAGCCCATATAAGGGGACTAATGAAAAACTGTTTTTT	CASSPYKGTNEKLFF
TRBJ2-2	once	TRBV6-4	NA	TGTGCCAGCAGCCCCGCCGGACAGATCACCGGGGAGCTGTTTTTT	CASSPAGQITGELFF
TRBJ2-3	NA	TRBV9	NA	TGTGCCAGCAGCGTAGCCCCCTCGGTCGGAGATACGCAGTATTTT	CASSVAPSVGDTQYF
TRBJ1-2	once	TRBV28	NA	TGTGCCAGCAGTCCGTTTCGAGACTCCTCGTACTACACCTTC	CASSPFRDSSYYTF
TRBJ2-7	NA	TRBV6-6	TRBD1	TGTGCCAGCAGTTACCCGGACAGGGGGTGGTACGAGCAGTACTTC	CASSYPDRGWYEQYF
TRBJ1-3	NA	TRBV30	NA	TGTGCCTGGAGTGCGGGGCTATCTGGAAACACCATATATTTT	CAWSAGLSGNTIYF
TRBJ2-5	NA	TRBV2	NA	TGTGCCAGCAGCGGGGGGGACAGGCGCCAAACCCAGTACTTC	CASSGGDRRQTQYF
TRBJ2-3	once	TRBV14	NA	TGTGCCAGCAGCCAAGATCTAGGGGAGCCTAGCACAGATACGCAGTATTTT	CASSQDLGEPSTDTQYF
TRBJ2-5	NA	TRBV13	NA	TGTGCCAGCAGCTTAGGGGGGCAGGGGATCCAGTACTTC	CASSLGGQGIQYF
TRBJ2-7	NA	TRBV27	TRBD1	TGTGCCAGCAGTTTATGGCCAGGGGGTGGCTACGAGCAGTACTTC	CASSLWPGGGYEQYF
TRBJ1-2	NA	TRBV15	NA	TGTGCCACCAGCCACGATGACACAGGCTCGCGAGGCTACACCTTC	CATSHDDTGSRGYTF
TRBJ2-1	once	TRBV6-2/TRBV6-3	TRBD2	TGTGCCAGCAGTTACCCGCTAGCGGGAGCTTCCTACAATGAGCAGTTCTTC	CASSYPLAGASYNEQFF
TRBJ2-1	NA	TRBV6-2/TRBV6-3	TRBD2	TGTGCCAGCAGTCCCGGGACTAGCCCTCGCAATGAGCAGTTCTTC	CASSPGTSPRNEQFF
TRBJ1-1	NA	TRBV12-3/TRBV12-4	NA	TGTGCCAGCAGTTTTCGGAGAAGCACTGAAGCTTTCTTT	CASSFRRSTEAFF
TRBJ2-7	NA	TRBV6-5	NA	TGTGCCAGCATTCGACCGGGACCTAGGGACTACGAGCAGTACTTC	CASIRPGPRDYEQYF
TRBJ2-2	once	TRBV5-1	NA	TGCGCCAGCAGCTTGGAAACTAGCCGTCCCGGGGAGCTGTTTTTT	CASSLETSRPGELFF
TRBJ1-1	NA	TRBV19	TRBD1	TGTGCCAGTACCGTCCGGGACAGGGGCACTGAAGCTTTCTTT	CASTVRDRGTEAFF
TRBJ2-1	NA	TRBV18	NA	TGTGCCAGCTCAAATCTCGGGACGCAGTACAATGAGCAGTTCTTC	CASSNLGTQYNEQFF
TRBJ1-6	NA	TRBV18	NA	TGTGCCAGCTCACCGGGTGAGGCCCCGGCGGGTTCACCCCTCCACTTT	CASSPGEAPAGSPLHF
TRBJ1-5	NA	TRBV24-1	NA	TGTGCCACCAGTGATTTGCCCGCTGTACCCCCCCGCGGACGCGGAGGCCCACAGCCCCAGCATTTT	CATSDLPAVPPRGRGGPQPQHF
TRBJ2-5	NA	TRBV19	NA	TGTGCCAGTAGTCCTATCGACGGTCAGGAGACCCAGTACTTC	CASSPIDGQETQYF
TRBJ2-3	NA	TRBV7-3	NA	TGTGCCAGCAGCTTATTTGGCGGATCCACAGATACGCAGTATTTT	CASSLFGGSTDTQYF
TRBJ1-2	NA	TRBV2	NA	TGTGCCAGCAGTGATGGGGCACGGCCCTATGGCTACACCTTC	CASSDGARPYGYTF
TRBJ1-4	NA	TRBV5-1	NA	TGCGCCAGCAGCTTGCGTGACAGAGATGAAAAACTGTTTTTT	CASSLRDRDEKLFF
TRBJ1-2	NA	TRBV20-1	TRBD1	TGCAGTGCTAGTTTGCAGGGGGCTATTCGGTATGGCTACACCTTC	CSASLQGAIRYGYTF
TRBJ2-2	NA	TRBV5-1	TRBD1	TGCGCCAGCAGCTGGACAGGGAACACCGGGGAGCTGTTTTTT	CASSWTGNTGELFF